This is a list of T cell receptor beta chains from one sample in a study of cytomegalovirus exposure and HLA in healthy donors. Assay used: immunoSEQ multiplex PCR; TCRdb lists only in-frame clones, some missing. The repertoire has 150,000 or so clones, just under 85% of them found once; the top ten carry approximately 1.5%. Sequencing input: PBMCs. These receptors all come from a young man in good health and CMV-seropositive. Each CDR3 is given without its conserved first and last residue. Each record gives: V gene, D gene, J gene, clone size, CDR3 protein. A D gene is named only where the DNA matches it firmly. Only part of the rows carry a size: once, few, many, or a class if the clone is expanded.

>TRBV30|TRBD2|TRBJ2-1|NA
ALEASGGHDNEQF
>TRBV7-8|TRBD1|TRBJ1-2|once
ASSLLGQGALNGYT
>TRBV11-2|TRBD1|TRBJ2-7|NA
ASSFSTGAVEQY
>TRBV1|NA|TRBJ1-6|NA
TSSQDPGEGNSPLH
>TRBV2|TRBD2|TRBJ2-7|NA
ATGTTPYEQY
>TRBV10-1|NA|TRBJ2-1|few
ANHRMEESNYYNEQF
>TRBV19|NA|TRBJ1-2|once
ASSPPGLIYGYT
>TRBV19|NA|TRBJ2-1|NA
ASLSGIGNEQF
>TRBV6-5|NA|TRBJ2-2|NA
ASNREGDGTGELF
>TRBV30|NA|TRBJ1-1|once
AWSLSGNTEAF
>TRBV5-1|TRBD1|TRBJ1-6|NA
ASSKTGENSPLH
>TRBV30|NA|TRBJ1-2|NA
AWSEQVVYGYT
>TRBV19|TRBD2|TRBJ2-3|NA
ATSGAGGRDTQY
>TRBV19|NA|TRBJ1-5|NA
ASTLSRVSINQPQH
>TRBV28|NA|TRBJ2-7|NA
ASTPPLAETYEQY
>TRBV9|TRBD2|TRBJ2-7|once
ASSASSGRPYEQY
>TRBV6-1|NA|TRBJ1-1|NA
ATNPGLNTEAF
>TRBV7-9|TRBD2|TRBJ2-3|NA
ASSRTGGAGEDTQY
>TRBV6-1|NA|TRBJ2-7|few
ASSEWGEAYEQY
>TRBV11-2|TRBD1|TRBJ2-1|few
ASRRTGTGWNEQF
>TRBV2|NA|TRBJ1-1|NA
ASNTRRAGEAF
>TRBV6-6|TRBD2|TRBJ2-1|NA
ASEDRGGYNEQF
>TRBV5-1|TRBD1|TRBJ1-6|NA
ASSLAGTGANNSPLH
>TRBV6-5|NA|TRBJ1-1|few
ASTQSTGGRTEAF
>TRBV5-4|NA|TRBJ2-7|NA
ATQGSSYEQY
>TRBV7-9|NA|TRBJ1-1|once
ASSSGNPAAF
>TRBV5-4|NA|TRBJ2-5|few
ASSLGASGWAETQY
>TRBV2|NA|TRBJ1-3|NA
ASSESLGVGNTIY
>TRBV5-5|TRBD1|TRBJ2-7|NA
ASSLEGGVPSYEQY
>TRBV28|NA|TRBJ1-2|NA
ASSLDETGYGYT
>TRBV7-6|NA|TRBJ2-7|NA
ASSPQGLGSYEQY
>TRBV9|NA|TRBJ2-7|NA
ASSIGPGEEQY
>TRBV6-5|TRBD1|TRBJ1-2|NA
ASSYPGQEAGYT
>TRBV5-4|TRBD2|TRBJ2-1|NA
ASSLASGSGNEQF
>TRBV5-1|NA|TRBJ1-4|NA
ASSISIATNEKLF
>TRBV28|TRBD2|TRBJ2-3|once
ASSFRTSGRRGGQY
>TRBV9|TRBD1|TRBJ1-5|NA
ASTAGTGPNQPQH
>TRBV5-1|TRBD1|TRBJ2-3|NA
ASSSSTGLDTQY
>TRBV5-6|NA|TRBJ2-4|NA
ASSLAGENIQY
>TRBV28|NA|TRBJ1-5|once
ASSLFVSGGNQPQH
>TRBV28|TRBD2|TRBJ2-3|NA
ASGSSGRDTDTQY
>TRBV6-5|NA|TRBJ2-7|few
ASSYSHRGNEQY
>TRBV28|NA|TRBJ1-2|NA
ASSLWTRQDGYT
>TRBV2|NA|TRBJ2-7|NA
ASSGAENGDEQY
>TRBV6-5|NA|TRBJ1-3|NA
ASSPKRLSGNTIY
>TRBV2|TRBD1|TRBJ2-7|NA
ASSERQGIYEQY
>TRBV4-2|TRBD2|TRBJ2-1|NA
ASSQGWTSGSNEQF
>TRBV19|NA|TRBJ1-2|few
ASSIRGSGYT
>TRBV21-1|NA|TRBJ1-1|NA
ASTQRRAPGVNTEAF
>TRBV5-1|NA|TRBJ2-5|NA
ASRKGGWLAQETQY
>TRBV25-1|NA|TRBJ2-2|NA
ASTKTNTGELF
>TRBV9|TRBD1|TRBJ2-3|NA
ASSVEGTGLTDTQY
>TRBV19|NA|TRBJ1-5|NA
ASSILLGGSNQPQH
>TRBV27|NA|TRBJ2-7|NA
ASSLVGVAGPTYEQY